This entry concerns a single T cell receptor beta chain. These data are taken from a study of blood T cell repertoires in COVID-19. Study-wide background: COVID-19 samples collected from the United States, Italy and Spain covered acute and convalescent phases. Nucleic acid was either cDNA or gDNA, and it came from T cells, B-cell-depleted T cells, or PBMCs.

Trimming cost V 2 bases and J 9 bases, with 14 bases left between them. Germline CDR1 is SQVTM and CDR2 is ANQGSEA. The CDR3 runs to 13 residues. Authors' processing steps: Cell counts per sample came from amplifying reference gene primers. TCRdb's table, derived via immunoSEQ multiplex PCR, lists solely in-frame clones and lacks some. V and J calls and clone size are copied from that table; D and trimming were computed from the DNA. The table shows about 90,000 clones, with around four fifths occurring only once. The rearrangement links TRBV29-1 to TRBJ2-4; D may be TRBD1 (6 bases). The TCR comes from a man aged 45-65 years with acute or convalescent COVID-19. The specimen was peripheral blood. This CDR3 is CSVESQQGGIQYF. CDR3 nucleotides: TGCAGCGTTGAAAGTCAACAGGGCGGCATTCAGTACTTC. The full variable domain, its missing parts supplied by reference TRBV29-1 and TRBJ2-4, is SAVISQKPSRDICQRGTSLTIQCQVDSQVTMMFWYRQQPGQSLTLIATANQGSEATYESGFVIDKFPISRPNLTFSTLTVSNMSPEDSSIYLCSVESQQGGIQYFGAGTRLSVL.